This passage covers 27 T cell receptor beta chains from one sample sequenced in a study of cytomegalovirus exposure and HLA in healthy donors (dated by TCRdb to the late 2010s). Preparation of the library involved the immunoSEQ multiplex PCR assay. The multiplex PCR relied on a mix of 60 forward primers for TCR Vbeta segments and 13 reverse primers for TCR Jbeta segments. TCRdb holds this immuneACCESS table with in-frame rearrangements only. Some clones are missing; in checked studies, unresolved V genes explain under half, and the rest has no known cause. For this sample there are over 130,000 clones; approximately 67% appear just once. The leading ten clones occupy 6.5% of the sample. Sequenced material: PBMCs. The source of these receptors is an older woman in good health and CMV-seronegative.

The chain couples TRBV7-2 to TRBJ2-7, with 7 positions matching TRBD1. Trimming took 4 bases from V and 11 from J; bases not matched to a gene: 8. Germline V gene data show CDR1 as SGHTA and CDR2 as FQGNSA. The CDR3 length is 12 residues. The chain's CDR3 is CASSSRTGQKYF. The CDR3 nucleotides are TGTGCCAGCAGCTCACGGACAGGACAAAAGTACTTC.

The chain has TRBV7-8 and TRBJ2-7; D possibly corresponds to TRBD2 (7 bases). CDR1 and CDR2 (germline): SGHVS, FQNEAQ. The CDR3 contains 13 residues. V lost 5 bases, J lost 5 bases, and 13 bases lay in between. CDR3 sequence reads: CASSQGRGNEQYF. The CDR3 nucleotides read TGTGCCAGCAGCCAGGGGAGGGGCAACGAGCAGTACTTC.

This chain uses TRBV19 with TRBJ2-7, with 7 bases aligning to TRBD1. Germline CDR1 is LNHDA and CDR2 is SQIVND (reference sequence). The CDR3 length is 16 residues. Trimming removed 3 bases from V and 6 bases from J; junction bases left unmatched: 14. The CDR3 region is CASSMGAPDRESEQYF. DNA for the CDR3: TGTGCCAGTAGTATGGGGGCCCCCGACAGGGAGTCCGAGCAGTACTTC.

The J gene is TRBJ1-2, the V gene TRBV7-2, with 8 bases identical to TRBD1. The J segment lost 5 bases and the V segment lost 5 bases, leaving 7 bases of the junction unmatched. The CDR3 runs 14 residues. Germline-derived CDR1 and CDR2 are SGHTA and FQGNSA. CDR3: CASSSDRGGYGYTF. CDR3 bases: TGTGCCAGCAGCAGTGACAGGGGAGGTTATGGCTACACCTTC.

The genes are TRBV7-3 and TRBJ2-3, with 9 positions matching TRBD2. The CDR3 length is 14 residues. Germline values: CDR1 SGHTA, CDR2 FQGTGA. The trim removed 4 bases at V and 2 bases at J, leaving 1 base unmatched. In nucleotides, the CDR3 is TGTGCCAGCAGCTCGGGACTAGCCACAGATACGCAGTATTTT. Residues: CASSSGLATDTQYF.

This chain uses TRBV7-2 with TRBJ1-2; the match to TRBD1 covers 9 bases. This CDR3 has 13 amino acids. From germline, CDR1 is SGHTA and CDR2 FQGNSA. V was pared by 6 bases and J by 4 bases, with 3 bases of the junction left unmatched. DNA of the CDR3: TGTGCCAGCAGTCGGGGACAGGGCTATGGCTACACCTTC. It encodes CASSRGQGYGYTF.

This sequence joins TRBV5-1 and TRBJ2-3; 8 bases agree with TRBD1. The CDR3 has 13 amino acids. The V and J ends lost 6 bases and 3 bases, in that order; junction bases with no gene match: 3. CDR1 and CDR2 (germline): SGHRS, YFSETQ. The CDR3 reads CASKRTGTDTQYF. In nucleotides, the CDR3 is TGCGCCAGCAAACGGACAGGGACAGATACGCAGTATTTT.

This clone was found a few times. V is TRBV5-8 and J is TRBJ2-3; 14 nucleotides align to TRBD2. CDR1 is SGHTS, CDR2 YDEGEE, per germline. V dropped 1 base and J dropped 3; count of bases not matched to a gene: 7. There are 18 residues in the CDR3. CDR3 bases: TGTGCCAGCAGCTTGCCCGGGACTAGCGGGAGCATGACAGATACGCAGTATTTT. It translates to CASSLPGTSGSMTDTQYF. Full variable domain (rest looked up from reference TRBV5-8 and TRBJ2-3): EAGVTQSPTHLIKTRGQQATLRCSPISGHTSVYWYQQALGLGLQFLLWYDEGEERNRGNFPPRFSGRQFPNYSSELNVNALELEDSALYLCASSLPGTSGSMTDTQYFGPGTRLTVL.

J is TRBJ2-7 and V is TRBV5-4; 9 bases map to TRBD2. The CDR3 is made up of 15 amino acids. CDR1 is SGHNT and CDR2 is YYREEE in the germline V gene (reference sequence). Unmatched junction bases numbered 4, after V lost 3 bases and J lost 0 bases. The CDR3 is CASSSSGGLSYEQYF. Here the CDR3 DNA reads TGTGCCAGCAGCTCCAGCGGGGGGCTCTCCTACGAGCAGTACTTC.

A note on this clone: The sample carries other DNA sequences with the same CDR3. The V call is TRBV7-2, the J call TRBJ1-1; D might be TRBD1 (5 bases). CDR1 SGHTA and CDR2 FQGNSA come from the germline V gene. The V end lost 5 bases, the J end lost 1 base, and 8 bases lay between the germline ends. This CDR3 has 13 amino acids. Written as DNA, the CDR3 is TGTGCCAGCAGCCCCGGACAGAACACTGAAGCTTTCTTT. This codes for CASSPGQNTEAFF.

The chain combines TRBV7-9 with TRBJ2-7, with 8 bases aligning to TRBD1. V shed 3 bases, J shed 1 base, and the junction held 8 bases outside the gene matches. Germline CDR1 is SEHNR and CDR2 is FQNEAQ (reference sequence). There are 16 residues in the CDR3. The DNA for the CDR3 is TGTGCCAGCAGCTTCCTACCGGGACAGGATTCCTACGAGCAGTACTTC. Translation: CASSFLPGQDSYEQYF.

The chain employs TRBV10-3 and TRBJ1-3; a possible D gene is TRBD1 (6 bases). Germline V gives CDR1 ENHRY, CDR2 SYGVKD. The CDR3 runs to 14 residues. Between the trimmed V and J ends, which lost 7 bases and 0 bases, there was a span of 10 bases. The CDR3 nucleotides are TGTGCCATCAACCAGGGGATCTCTGGAAACACCATATATTTT. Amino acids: CAINQGISGNTIYF.

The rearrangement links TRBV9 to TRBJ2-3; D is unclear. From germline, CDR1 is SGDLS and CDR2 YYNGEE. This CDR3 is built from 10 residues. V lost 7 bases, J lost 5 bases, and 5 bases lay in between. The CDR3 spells CASGRDTQYF. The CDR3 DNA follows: TGTGCCAGCGGCCGAGATACGCAGTATTTT.

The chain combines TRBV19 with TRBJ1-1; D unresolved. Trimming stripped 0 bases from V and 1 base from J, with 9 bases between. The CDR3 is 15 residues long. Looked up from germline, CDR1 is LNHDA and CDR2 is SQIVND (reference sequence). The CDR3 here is CASSIDGTGNTEAFF. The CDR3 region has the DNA TGTGCCAGTAGTATAGATGGAACGGGGAACACTGAAGCTTTCTTT.

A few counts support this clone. The DNA for the CDR3 is TGTGCCAGCAGCGGAAAAAGCGGGAGGACGCCTGGGGCCAACGTCCTGACTTTC. This codes for CASSGKSGRTPGANVLTF. The chain links TRBV9 to TRBJ2-6, with 9 bases identical to TRBD2. The J segment lost 2 bases and the V segment lost 3 bases, leaving 9 bases of the junction unmatched. The germline V gene encodes CDR1 SGDLS and CDR2 YYNGEE. This CDR3 comprises 18 residues.

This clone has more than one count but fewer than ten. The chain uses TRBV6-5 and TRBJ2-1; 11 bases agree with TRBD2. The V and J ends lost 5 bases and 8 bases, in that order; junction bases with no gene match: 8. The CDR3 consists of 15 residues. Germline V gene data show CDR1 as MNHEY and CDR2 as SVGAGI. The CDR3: CASSPRLAGGHEQFF. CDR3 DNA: TGTGCCAGCAGTCCTCGTCTAGCGGGAGGTCATGAGCAGTTCTTC.

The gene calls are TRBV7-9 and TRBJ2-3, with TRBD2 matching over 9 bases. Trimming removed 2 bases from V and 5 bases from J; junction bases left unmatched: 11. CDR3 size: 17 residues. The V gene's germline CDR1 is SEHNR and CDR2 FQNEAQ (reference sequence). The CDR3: CASSLRSAGGRGDTQYF. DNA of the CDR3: TGTGCCAGCAGCTTACGTTCCGCGGGGGGGCGCGGAGATACGCAGTATTTT.

CDR3 loop: CASSAYRETPQHF. In DNA, the CDR3 is TGTGCCAGCAGCGCGTACAGGGAGACGCCCCAGCATTTT. V is TRBV6-4 and J is TRBJ1-5; D may be TRBD1 (6 bases). Germline V gene lookup returns CDR1 MRHNA and CDR2 SNTAGT. The V end lost 6 bases, the J end lost 9 bases, and 15 bases lay between the germline ends. CDR3 length: 13 residues.

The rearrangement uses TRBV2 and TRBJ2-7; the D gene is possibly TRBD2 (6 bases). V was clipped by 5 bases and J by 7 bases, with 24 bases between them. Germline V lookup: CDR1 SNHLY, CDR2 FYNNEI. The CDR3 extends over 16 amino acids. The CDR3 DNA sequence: TGTGCCAGCAGTTTCCCTGGGACTTCTCCCCGGGGGGAGCAGTACTTC. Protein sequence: CASSFPGTSPRGEQYF.

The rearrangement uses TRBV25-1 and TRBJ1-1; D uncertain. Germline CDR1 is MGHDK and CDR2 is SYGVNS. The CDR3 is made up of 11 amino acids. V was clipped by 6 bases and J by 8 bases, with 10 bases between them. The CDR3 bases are TGTGCCAGCAGATCCGGGAAAGAAGCTTTCTTT. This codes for CASRSGKEAFF.

The CDR3 here is CASSESPGVSSNQPQHF. CDR3 in DNA: TGCGCCAGCAGTGAGTCGCCAGGGGTTTCGAGCAATCAGCCCCAGCATTTT. The genes are TRBV10-1 and TRBJ1-5, with a possible D match to TRBD1 (6 bases). Trimming shortened V by 0 bases and J by 1 base, and 13 bases separated the two germline ends. CDR3 length equals 17 residues. Germline V gives CDR1 WNHNN, CDR2 SYGVQD (reference sequence).

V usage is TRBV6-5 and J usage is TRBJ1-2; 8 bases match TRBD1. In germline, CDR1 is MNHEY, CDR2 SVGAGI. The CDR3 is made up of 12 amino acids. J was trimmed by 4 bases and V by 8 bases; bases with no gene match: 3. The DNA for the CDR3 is TGTGCCAGCGGGGACAGGTCCTATGGCTACACCTTC. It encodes CASGDRSYGYTF.

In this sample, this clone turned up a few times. Here the CDR3 DNA reads TGTGCCAGCAGCCCAGGACTAGCGGGGGCCTATACGCAGTATTTT. It specifies CASSPGLAGAYTQYF. The rearrangement uses TRBV11-3 and TRBJ2-3; 13 bases are a match to TRBD2. This CDR3 has 15 residues. The germline CDR1 and CDR2 sequences are SGHNT and YENEEA. V was clipped by 5 bases and J by 7 bases; unmatched bases: 6.

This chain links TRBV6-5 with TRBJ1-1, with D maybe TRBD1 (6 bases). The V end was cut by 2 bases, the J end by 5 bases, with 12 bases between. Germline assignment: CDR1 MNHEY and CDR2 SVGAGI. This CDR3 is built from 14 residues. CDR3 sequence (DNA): TGTGCCAGCAGTTACCGGGACACTTGGACTGAAGCTTTCTTT. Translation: CASSYRDTWTEAFF.

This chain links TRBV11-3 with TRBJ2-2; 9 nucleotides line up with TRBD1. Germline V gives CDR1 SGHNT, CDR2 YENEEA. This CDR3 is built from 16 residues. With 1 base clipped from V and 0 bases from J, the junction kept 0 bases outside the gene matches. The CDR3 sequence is CASSLGQGANTGELFF. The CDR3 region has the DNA TGTGCCAGCAGCTTAGGACAGGGGGCGAACACCGGGGAGCTGTTTTTT.

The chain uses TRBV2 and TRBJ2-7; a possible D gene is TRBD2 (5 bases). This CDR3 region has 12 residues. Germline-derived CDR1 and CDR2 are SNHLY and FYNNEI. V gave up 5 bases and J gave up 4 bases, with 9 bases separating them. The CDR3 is CASSREGYEQYF. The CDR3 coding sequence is TGTGCCAGCAGTCGGGAAGGGTACGAGCAGTACTTC.

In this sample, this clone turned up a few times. The CDR3 reads CASSTDRVYYGYTF. In DNA, the CDR3 is TGTGCCAGCAGCACTGACAGGGTATACTATGGCTACACCTTC. The chain joins TRBV5-8 to TRBJ1-2, with 7 bases identical to TRBD1. Germline CDR1 SGHTS, CDR2 YDEGEE. V trimming: 4 bases; J trimming: 3 bases; junction bases outside the gene matches: 6. This CDR3 has 14 residues.